Below, 16 T cell receptor beta chains from the same sample are listed, as sequenced in a study of blood T cell repertoires in COVID-19. Assay: immunoSEQ multiplex PCR; the TCRdb copy retains only in-frame clones and omits some. The sample has 210,000 or so clones, roughly 87% seen once; the top ten hold 1.9%. Sequencing input: peripheral blood. The receptors shown here come from a man in his forties with active or convalescent COVID-19.

J is TRBJ2-2 and V is TRBV25-1; 9 bases map to TRBD1. CDR1 and CDR2 (germline): MGHDK, SYGVNS. This CDR3 has 15 residues. Germline trimming cut 4 bases from V and 7 bases from J; bases unmatched to any gene: 7. The CDR3 DNA sequence: TGTGCCAGCAGTGCACAGGGGGCGCAGAGCGGGGAGCTGTTTTTT. Translating it yields CASSAQGAQSGELFF.

This rearrangement joins TRBV15 to TRBJ1-1; D not resolved. The CDR3 sequence is 15 residues long. V lost 1 base and J 0 bases, leaving 9 bases between the germline ends. In germline, CDR1 is LNHNV, CDR2 YYDKDF (reference sequence). CDR3 coding DNA: TGTGCCACCAGCAGAGTGGGCCTTCTGAACACTGAAGCTTTCTTT. Translating it yields CATSRVGLLNTEAFF.

On this clone: Other DNA sequences in this sample translate to the same CDR3. V gene TRBV4-1 combines with J gene TRBJ2-7; 13 nucleotides line up with TRBD2. The CDR3 has 15 amino acids. Germline V lookup: CDR1 MGHRA, CDR2 YSYEKL. Losses at the gene ends were 1 base for V and 3 bases for J; bases not matched to a gene: 0. The CDR3 DNA sequence: TGCGCCAGCAGCCAAGGACTAGCGGGGGGCTACGAGCAGTACTTC. It encodes CASSQGLAGGYEQYF.

The DNA of the CDR3 is TGTGCCAGCAGTGAAAGAATTTGGGAGGCTGGAAACACCATATATTTT. Encoded protein: CASSERIWEAGNTIYF. The genes are TRBV25-1 and TRBJ1-3; no reliable D call. Trimming removed 2 bases from V and 2 bases from J, with 13 bases in between. Germline lookup yields CDR1 MGHDK and CDR2 SYGVNS. This CDR3 has 16 residues.

The J gene is TRBJ2-7, the V gene TRBV11-1; 11 nucleotides match TRBD1. CDR1 and CDR2 from the germline V gene are SGHAT and FQDESV (reference sequence). The trim removed 3 bases at V and 3 bases at J, leaving 7 bases unmatched. This CDR3 contains 16 residues. CDR3 coding DNA: TGTGCCAGCAGCTTCTCCGGGACAGGGGGATACTACGAGCAGTACTTC. Translated, it gives CASSFSGTGGYYEQYF. Full variable domain (remainder filled in from reference TRBV11-1 and TRBJ2-7): EAEVAQSPRYKITEKSQAVAFWCDPISGHATLYWYRQILGQGPELLVQFQDESVVDDSQLPKDRFSAERLKGVDSTLKIQPAELGDSAMYLCASSFSGTGGYYEQYFGPGTRLTVT.

The rearrangement joins TRBV20-1 to TRBJ2-7; 8 positions match TRBD2. V was pared by 3 bases and J by 7 bases, with 14 bases of the junction left unmatched. Germline loops: CDR1 DFQATT, CDR2 SNEGSKA (reference sequence). The CDR3 covers 15 residues. CDR3 protein: CSASDPRAGVGEQYF. Here the CDR3 DNA reads TGCAGTGCTAGTGACCCCCGAGCGGGAGTGGGAGAGCAGTACTTC.

In this sample, this clone turned up a few times. This rearrangement joins TRBV28 to TRBJ2-7; the D gene is possibly TRBD1 (6 bases). This CDR3 is built from 16 residues. CDR1 is MDHEN, CDR2 SYDVKM, per germline. Trimming pared 5 bases from V and 3 bases from J, leaving 20 bases between. The CDR3 spells CASSAPRQEPYYEQYF. The CDR3, as DNA: TGTGCCAGCAGTGCACCCCGACAGGAACCGTACTACGAGCAGTACTTC. The whole variable domain, filled in from reference TRBV28 and TRBJ2-7, reads DVKVTQSSRYLVKRTGEKVFLECVQDMDHENMFWYRQDPGLGLRLIYFSYDVKMKEKGDIPEGYSVSREKKERFSLILESASTNQTSMYLCASSAPRQEPYYEQYFGPGTRLTVT.

The chain joins TRBV5-5 to TRBJ1-2, with 9 nucleotides matching TRBD1. After removal of 3 bases from V and 4 bases from J, the junction contained 4 bases not matched to a gene. The germline CDR1 and CDR2 sequences are SGHKS and YYEKEE (reference sequence). The length of the CDR3 is 14 residues. CDR3 sequence (DNA): TGTGCCAGCAGCTCCGGGACAGGGACCTATGGCTACACCTTC. Residues: CASSSGTGTYGYTF.

The genes are TRBV11-1 and TRBJ2-5, with D tentatively TRBD2 (5 bases). The germline gives CDR1 SGHAT, CDR2 FQDESV (reference sequence). With 2 bases removed from V and 2 bases from J, the gap between germline ends came to 12 bases. The CDR3 covers 15 residues. The CDR3 sequence: CASSLMSGAQETQYF. The CDR3 DNA reads TGTGCCAGCAGCTTAATGAGCGGCGCACAAGAGACCCAGTACTTC.

The rearrangement uses TRBV6-5 and TRBJ1-5; D not certain. The ends were cut back, 5 bases at V and 0 bases at J, with 11 bases in the middle. Germline CDR1 and CDR2: MNHEY and SVGAGI. The CDR3 loop spans 15 amino acids. This chain's CDR3 is CASSPQVNSNQPQHF. For the CDR3, the DNA is TGTGCCAGCAGTCCTCAGGTTAATAGCAATCAGCCCCAGCATTTT.

The gene calls are TRBV7-2 and TRBJ2-6; no clear D gene. Germline V CDR1 and CDR2: SGHTA, FQGNSA. Trimming shortened V by 4 bases and J by 0 bases, and 7 bases separated the two germline ends. This CDR3 is 15 amino acids long. CDR3 DNA sequence: TGTGCCAGCAGCTACAGACGCTCTGGGGCCAACGTCCTGACTTTC. Translated, it gives CASSYRRSGANVLTF.

The gene calls are TRBV11-2 and TRBJ1-2; maybe TRBD1 (5 bases). Germline lookup yields CDR1 SGHAT and CDR2 FQNNGV. The CDR3 totals 13 residues. Trimming stripped 5 bases from V and 5 bases from J, with 12 bases between. Here the CDR3 DNA reads TGTGCCAGCAGCATTGACAGTAATTATGGCTACACCTTC. Translating it yields CASSIDSNYGYTF.

This chain links TRBV5-1 with TRBJ2-7; 10 nucleotides agree with TRBD1. V trimming: 1 base; J trimming: 7 bases; junction bases outside the gene matches: 8. CDR1 is SGHRS and CDR2 is YFSETQ in the germline V gene. This CDR3 contains 15 residues. The CDR3 sequence is CASSLTGQGHWEQYF. The CDR3 nucleotides are TGCGCCAGCAGCTTGACGGGACAGGGGCATTGGGAGCAGTACTTC.

This clone was counted once. The chain combines TRBV7-8 with TRBJ2-5; TRBD1 aligns across 7 bases. The CDR3 spans 17 residues. J gave up 5 bases and V 6 bases, and 18 bases lay outside the gene matches. The germline V gene encodes CDR1 SGHVS and CDR2 FQNEAQ. In nucleotides, the CDR3 is TGTGCCAGCAGGCTTCGTTGGGACAGAGCAGAAACGGAGACCCAGTACTTC. Translation: CASRLRWDRAETETQYF.

This clone showed up just once. This chain connects TRBV5-5 to TRBJ2-7, with 10 bases that match TRBD1. The CDR3 extends over 17 amino acids. In germline, CDR1 is SGHKS, CDR2 YYEKEE (reference sequence). J gave up 5 bases and V 6 bases, and 17 bases lay outside the gene matches. The CDR3 DNA sequence: TGTGCCAGCACCGGGGGACAGGGGACTCCCCTCGGGAACGAGCAGTACTTC. Translation: CASTGGQGTPLGNEQYF.

This chain joins TRBV19 and TRBJ1-5, with 12 nucleotides matching TRBD1. The CDR3 is 17 amino acids. The V gene's germline CDR1 is LNHDA and CDR2 SQIVND (reference sequence). Trimming cost V 5 bases and J 2 bases; bases outside gene matches: 7. The chain's CDR3 is CASSSGQGAWGNQPQHF. The CDR3 DNA follows: TGTGCCAGTAGTTCGGGACAGGGGGCTTGGGGCAATCAGCCCCAGCATTTT.